Sequencing of this T cell receptor beta chain was carried out in a study of Ad26.COV2.S vaccination and SARS-CoV-2 variants. Study in general: Enrollment placed the donor in the COV1001 Ad26.COV2.S trial arm.

The CDR3 sequence is 13 residues long. Trimming shortened V by 0 bases and J by 10 bases, and 13 bases separated the two germline ends. CDR1 and CDR2 (germline): SGHNT, YYREEE (reference sequence). Treatment defined: over 15 received Ad26.COV2.S at low or high dose, single or two shots; 5 received placebo; per-sample allocation not given. Vaccine and placebo recipients were sampled on day 63 after the first injection. The table came from immunoSEQ multiplex PCR; TCRdb's copy has only in-frame clones and leaves some out. The sample includes around 320,000 clones, around 86% of them seen just once. As regards this clone: Its antigen is undetermined.

Study-level findings and limits: Among vaccine recipients, spike-specific TCR breadth exceeded that of placebo recipients. Assessments of TCR breadth and depth may have underestimated the total T cell responses.

The chain couples TRBV5-4 to TRBJ1-2; D gene unclear. The receptor's source is a person between 18 and 65 years old who received the Ad26.COV2.S COVID-19 vaccine or a placebo. Material: peripheral blood, obtained in a trial of Ad26.COV2.S vaccine versus placebo. Here the CDR3 reads CASSLGPREVYTF. The CDR3, as DNA: TGTGCCAGCAGCTTGGGACCGAGAGAGGTCTACACCTTC.